The 19 T cell receptor beta chains presented below share a single source sample, sequenced in a study of cytomegalovirus exposure and HLA in healthy donors (dated by TCRdb to the late 2010s). The method behind the library was the immunoSEQ multiplex PCR assay. A mixture of 60 forward primers for TCR Vbeta segments and 13 reverse primers for TCR Jbeta segments was used in the multiplex PCR. This is the immuneACCESS table as TCRdb keeps it, with only in-frame sequences that have V and J called. A part of the clones is gone; compared with another copy, unresolved V genes explain less than half, and the rest is unexplained. This sample has about 140,000 clones in its table, and around 73% of those were observed once. The biggest ten clones account for roughly 1.3% of the sample. Sequencing was performed on PBMCs. All receptors come from a woman aged 40 to 55 in good health and CMV-seronegative.

The chain has TRBV11-1 and TRBJ2-1; 8 positions match TRBD1. In germline, CDR1 is SGHAT, CDR2 FQDESV (reference sequence). The CDR3 consists of 15 residues. V shed 5 bases, J shed 4 bases, and the junction held 7 bases outside the gene matches. CDR3 sequence (DNA): TGTGCCAGCAGCCGATGGACAGGGTCGTACAATGAGCAGTTCTTC. Translation: CASSRWTGSYNEQFF.

In its sample, this clone was seen a few times. The chain employs TRBV2 and TRBJ2-2; 9 bases align to TRBD1. The V gene end was trimmed by 5 bases and the J gene end by 4 bases; junction bases not matched to a gene: 5. The length of the CDR3 is 15 residues. Germline V gene data show CDR1 as SNHLY and CDR2 as FYNNEI. The CDR3 sequence: CASSTGTGFTGELFF. The CDR3 bases are TGTGCCAGCAGTACCGGGACAGGGTTCACCGGGGAGCTGTTTTTT.

The V gene is TRBV2, the J gene TRBJ1-4, with D unclear. Germline lookup yields CDR1 SNHLY and CDR2 FYNNEI. The CDR3 sequence is 17 residues long. V dropped 6 bases and J dropped 0 bases, with 17 bases sitting between them. The CDR3 DNA follows: TGTGCCAGCAGCTCCTCCTTCAGGTTGCCAACTAATGAAAAACTGTTTTTT. Translation: CASSSSFRLPTNEKLFF.

The chain employs TRBV27 and TRBJ2-1; TRBD1 is a possible D gene (5 bases). The germline V and J ends were trimmed by 4 bases and 9 bases, with 10 bases remaining between them. Germline-derived CDR1 and CDR2 are MNHEY and SMNVEV (reference sequence). This CDR3 spans 12 amino acids. In DNA form, the CDR3 reads TGTGCCAGCAGTTCAGGGCTGGGTGAGCAGTTCTTC. It translates to CASSSGLGEQFF.

J is TRBJ1-1 and V is TRBV19, with 8 bases fitting TRBD1. This CDR3 contains 13 residues. The junction had 4 bases not matched to a gene; V was cut back by 6 bases and J by 4 bases. CDR1 is LNHDA, CDR2 SQIVND, per germline (reference sequence). CDR3 sequence: CASRFQGATEAFF. The CDR3 nucleotides are TGTGCCAGTAGGTTTCAGGGGGCCACTGAAGCTTTCTTT. The full variable domain, its missing parts supplied by reference TRBV19 and TRBJ1-1, is DGGITQSPKYLFRKEGQNVTLSCEQNLNHDAMYWYRQDPGQGLRLIYYSQIVNDFQKGDIAEGYSVSREKKESFPLTVTSAQKNPTAFYLCASRFQGATEAFFGQGTRLTVV.

V usage is TRBV9 and J usage is TRBJ2-1; 9 nucleotides match TRBD2. Per the germline V gene, CDR1 is SGDLS and CDR2 is YYNGEE. V shed 4 bases, J shed 4 bases, and the junction held 9 bases outside the gene matches. This CDR3 region has 16 residues. In DNA form, the CDR3 reads TGTGCCAGCAGCCCCTCTGTAGCGGGGGTATACAATGAGCAGTTCTTC. Its protein is CASSPSVAGVYNEQFF.

The chain has TRBV7-2 and TRBJ1-2; 7 bases match TRBD1. Germline trimming cut 5 bases from V and 5 bases from J; bases unmatched to any gene: 11. Germline-derived CDR1 and CDR2 are SGHTA and FQGNSA. The CDR3 has 15 residues. For the CDR3, the DNA is TGTGCCAGCAGCGGTACCCGGGACAGCGTTTATGGCTACACCTTC. Amino acid sequence: CASSGTRDSVYGYTF.

This chain joins TRBV27 and TRBJ1-5, with 10 bases identical to TRBD1. Germline CDR1 is MNHEY and CDR2 is SMNVEV (reference sequence). V trimming: 4 bases; J trimming: 6 bases; junction bases outside the gene matches: 3. The CDR3 is 14 residues long. CDR3 loop: CASSSGQGVQPQHF. DNA for the CDR3: TGTGCCAGCAGTTCAGGACAGGGGGTTCAGCCCCAGCATTTT.

This chain connects TRBV10-3 to TRBJ2-3; 8 bases match TRBD2. V dropped 6 bases and J dropped 5; count of bases not matched to a gene: 10. In germline, CDR1 is ENHRY, CDR2 SYGVKD. CDR3 length: 15 residues. The DNA for the CDR3 is TGTGCCATCAGCCCCCGGGGGGGTATGGGAGATACGCAGTATTTT. It is translated as CAISPRGGMGDTQYF.

The chain uses TRBV5-1 and TRBJ2-5; 7 nucleotides agree with TRBD1. V gave up 4 bases and J gave up 2 bases; unmatched junction bases: 5. Per the germline V gene, CDR1 is SGHRS and CDR2 is YFSETQ. The CDR3 is 14 amino acids. In DNA form, the CDR3 reads TGCGCCAGCAGCCGAGGGACAGCTCAAGAGACCCAGTACTTC. Protein sequence: CASSRGTAQETQYF.

The chain combines TRBV27 with TRBJ1-2, with TRBD1 as a possible D gene (5 bases). Trimming stripped 2 bases from V and 7 bases from J, with 11 bases between. Germline loops: CDR1 MNHEY, CDR2 SMNVEV (reference sequence). CDR3 length equals 13 residues. As DNA, the CDR3 is TGTGCCAGCAGTTTACCTACAGGTGTTGGCTACACCTTC. Protein sequence: CASSLPTGVGYTF.

J is TRBJ2-5 and V is TRBV6-5; 8 bases fit TRBD1. The length of the CDR3 is 16 residues. V lost 6 bases and J lost 2; bases outside the gene matches: 11. Germline loops: CDR1 MNHEY, CDR2 SVGAGI. The CDR3 region is CASSYGTGVRQETQYF. The CDR3 DNA reads TGTGCCAGCAGCTACGGGACAGGCGTCAGGCAAGAGACCCAGTACTTC.

This clone was seen more than once but under ten times. The rearrangement links TRBV6-6 to TRBJ1-2; TRBD1 is a possible D gene (6 bases). The CDR3 runs to 14 residues. Trimming removed 8 bases from V and 3 bases from J, with 16 bases in between. The V gene's germline CDR1 is MNHNY and CDR2 SVGAGI (reference sequence). In nucleotides, the CDR3 is TGTGCCAGCTTGGATGGCAGGGGTCACTATGGCTACACCTTC. Protein: CASLDGRGHYGYTF.

V usage is TRBV15 and J usage is TRBJ2-1; no reliable D call. Trimming removed 2 bases at V and 9 bases at J, with 14 bases between. The CDR3 is 14 residues long. Germline V gives CDR1 LNHNV, CDR2 YYDKDF (reference sequence). CDR3 amino acids: CATSRSKTLPEQFF. Here the CDR3 DNA reads TGTGCCACCAGCAGATCGAAGACACTCCCTGAGCAGTTCTTC.

The gene calls are TRBV4-3 and TRBJ2-5, with D uncertain. This CDR3 is 13 amino acids long. CDR1 is LGHNA, CDR2 YSLEER, per germline. The V gene lost 1 base and the J gene lost 4 bases, with 7 bases spanning the gap. CDR3 coding DNA: TGCGCCAGCAGCCAAGGTCCCGGAGAGACCCAGTACTTC. This sequence encodes CASSQGPGETQYF.

The V gene is TRBV12-5, the J gene TRBJ2-3; 8 bases fit TRBD2. The germline CDR1 and CDR2 sequences are LGHNT and FRNRAP. The CDR3 has 14 amino acids. V gave up 5 bases and J gave up 3 bases; unmatched junction bases: 4. CDR3 sequence reads: CASGPGGPTDTQYF. Written as DNA, the CDR3 is TGTGCTAGTGGTCCGGGGGGGCCGACAGATACGCAGTATTTT.

This chain uses TRBV27 with TRBJ1-6, with TRBD1 matching over 8 bases. CDR1 is MNHEY and CDR2 is SMNVEV in the germline V gene (reference sequence). The length of the CDR3 is 13 residues. V lost 6 bases to trimming and J lost 10 bases; unmatched junction nucleotides: 5. CDR3 sequence: CASRGTGESPLHF. The CDR3 DNA follows: TGTGCCAGCAGGGGGACAGGAGAGTCACCCCTCCACTTT.

The V and J genes are TRBV4-1 and TRBJ1-4; possible D gene TRBD1, 6 bases. V lost 3 bases to trimming and J lost 8 bases, with 13 bases between them. CDR3 size: 14 residues. CDR1 is MGHRA, CDR2 YSYEKL, per germline. CDR3 in DNA: TGCGCCAGCAGCCAGACAGGACTTCACGAAAAACTGTTTTTT. Its translation is CASSQTGLHEKLFF.

The chain has TRBV18 and TRBJ2-5; 12 bases are a match to TRBD2. This CDR3 spans 18 amino acids. The V gene's germline CDR1 is KGHSH and CDR2 LQKENI. V was clipped by 6 bases and J by 2 bases; unmatched bases: 13. CDR3 residues: CASSPSGGAFRRQETQYF. CDR3 DNA sequence: TGTGCCAGCTCCCCTAGCGGGGGGGCATTTCGAAGACAAGAGACCCAGTACTTC.